This T cell receptor beta chain appears in the sequencing data of a study of T cell changes during pregnancy in multiple sclerosis. Some clones are missing from TCRdb's copy, which holds only in-frame ones; the method was immunoSEQ multiplex PCR. The data show over 80,000 clones, with over 75% seen just once and roughly 0.79% held by the top ten. The CDR3 consists of 12 residues. Trimming shortened V by 1 base and J by 2 bases, and 6 bases separated the two germline ends. Germline-derived CDR1 and CDR2 are GTSNPN and SVGIG (reference sequence). The sequences come from peripheral blood, collected in the second trimester of pregnancy. The TCR sequence derives from a female donor in good health, enrolled as a control in a pregnancy study. V and J are TRBV30 and TRBJ2-7; unclear D gene. The CDR3 loop is CAWSAETYEQYF. The CDR3 DNA follows: TGTGCCTGGAGTGCGGAGACCTACGAGCAGTACTTC.